This entry lists 9 T cell receptor beta chains sequenced from one sample in a study of human T cells and chemical hapten exposure. TCRdb re-derived calls from the RACE reads in MiXCR, one entry per CDR3 protein. The sample has 65,000 or so distinct CDR3 sequences, 6% to 7% seen once. The sample's time point: healthy volunteer bleed at 6 weeks. The authors extracted total RNA from unfractionated whole blood. The sequenced sample consisted of whole blood. The receptors stem from a female donor in good health. Some clones in this sample may be carry-over from other donors' samples.

Ten or more counts support this clonotype. The chain links TRBV7-2 to TRBJ1-5; unclear D gene. The CDR3 is made up of 15 amino acids. Trimming left V 0 bases short and J 4 bases short, with 10 bases between. Germline-derived CDR1 and CDR2 are SGHTA and FQGNSA. The CDR3 nucleotides read TGTGCCAGCAGCTTAGCCGAGACTTCGAATCAGCCCCAGCATTTT. Translating it yields CASSLAETSNQPQHF.

This clonotype was seen repeatedly, ten times or more. This chain joins TRBV7-2 and TRBJ2-5; TRBD2 matches at 9 bases. Germline-derived CDR1 and CDR2 are SGHTA and FQGNSA. V dropped 1 base and J dropped 6; count of bases not matched to a gene: 3. CDR3 length: 14 amino acids. The CDR3 nucleotides are TGTGCCAGCAGCTTAGATAGCGGGAGCAAGACCCAGTACTTC. Translated: CASSLDSGSKTQYF.

This clonotype occurred many times. This rearrangement joins TRBV27 to TRBJ2-7; no clear D gene. Trimming took off 3 bases at V and 5 bases at J, with 17 bases between the two ends. The CDR3 covers 15 residues. The V gene's germline CDR1 is MNHEY and CDR2 SMNVEV (reference sequence). Here the CDR3 DNA reads TGTGCCAGCAGTTTTTACGCTGGGGTGGGGAACGAGCAGTACTTC. Its protein is CASSFYAGVGNEQYF.

This chain joins TRBV12-3 or TRBV12-4 and TRBJ2-7; the match to TRBD1 covers 9 bases. The CDR3 covers 15 residues. V was pared by 6 bases and J by 5 bases, with 11 bases of the junction left unmatched. In nucleotides, the CDR3 is TGTGCCAGCAGACCTTCCGGGACAGGGTTGCACGAGCAGTACTTC. This translates into CASRPSGTGLHEQYF.

At least ten counts were recorded for this clonotype. The chain joins TRBV20-1 to TRBJ1-6; D not resolved. Germline CDR1 reads DFQATT; CDR2 reads SNEGSKA (reference sequence). V was trimmed by 5 bases and J by 0 bases, leaving 8 bases between them. This CDR3 is built from 14 residues. The CDR3 sequence is CSAWPASYNSPLHF. CDR3 DNA: TGCAGTGCTTGGCCAGCCTCCTATAATTCACCCCTCCACTTT.

The chain employs TRBV29-1 and TRBJ1-3, with 7 bases fitting TRBD1. Trimming at V came to 5 bases and at J to 3 bases, leaving 1 base not matched to a gene. Looked up from germline, CDR1 is SQVTM and CDR2 is ANQGSEA. The CDR3 loop spans 12 amino acids. CDR3 sequence: CSVQGDGNTIYF. Here the CDR3 DNA reads TGCAGCGTTCAGGGGGATGGAAACACCATATATTTT.

This clonotype was observed many times. The chain links TRBV6-5 to TRBJ2-7; weak D call: TRBD1 (6 bases). This CDR3 spans 16 amino acids. Per the germline V gene, CDR1 is MNHEY and CDR2 is SVGAGI. V was pared by 0 bases and J by 3 bases, with 15 bases between. The CDR3 here is CASSYSTGRGFYEQYF. CDR3 bases: TGTGCCAGCAGTTACTCGACTGGCAGGGGTTTCTACGAGCAGTACTTC.

This clonotype was observed a few times. The genes are TRBV6-5 and TRBJ2-3; 8 nucleotides align to TRBD2. CDR1 and CDR2 from the germline V gene are MNHEY and SVGAGI. The junction had 7 bases not matched to a gene; V was cut back by 0 bases and J by 2 bases. CDR3 size: 17 residues. CDR3 in amino acids: CASSYSKVAGNTDTQYF. The CDR3, as DNA: TGTGCCAGCAGTTACTCGAAGGTAGCGGGAAACACAGATACGCAGTATTTT.

This clonotype was counted many times. This sequence joins TRBV7-6 and TRBJ2-3, with TRBD2 matching over 9 bases. The CDR3 is 13 residues long. In germline, CDR1 is SGHVS, CDR2 FNYEAQ. V lost 5 bases and J lost 10; bases outside the gene matches: 7. The DNA for the CDR3 is TGTGCCAGCAGCCCAACCTTAGCGGGGGCGCAGTATTTT. As protein: CASSPTLAGAQYF.